This T cell receptor (beta chain) originates from a study of T cell repertoires in cytomegalovirus infection (dated by TCRdb to between 2019 and 2020). Notes on the research overall: Peptide stimulations targeted recently identified HLA-C-restricted CMV epitopes, whose presentation resists viral immunomodulation, together with well-studied HLA-B-restricted epitopes. Donor HLA type was relevant to the analysis, because carriage of CMV infection together with the matching HLA type was indicated by public TCR beta signatures. Summary of the overall study and its limitations: In both this cohort and an independent roughly 350-donor cohort, the cumulative frequency of public TCR beta family members distinguished carriers of CMV infection plus the relevant HLA type. The ex vivo response was dominated by HLA-C-restricted CMV-specific TCR beta clonotypes, which also provided the single most frequent clonotype in two of eight donors.

The CDR3, cysteine through phenylalanine, is 14 amino acids long. The CDR3 DNA has 42 bases and is translated from base 1. CDR1 is given as DFQATT and CDR2 as SNEGSKA, both from the germline V gene (reference sequence). V gives up 3 bases and J gives up 1 base, and the segment between their germline ends measures 10 bases. Concerning this clonotype itself: The target of this receptor is not known. No base-level quality is on record; no much larger clone is a single base apart.

The sample's treatment or condition label, in plain terms: in vitro stimulation with specific CMV peptide epitopes to enrich CMV-specific T cells. Sequencing used an Illumina HiSeq 1500. In TCRdb, the public reads were trimmed at Q25 with fastp and aligned with MiXCR, with productive beta chains retained. Identical CDR3 proteins give one entry, which carries the most common genes and DNA. Across this sample there are about 770,000 distinct CDR3 sequences, with roughly 28% seen only once. The ten largest clones take up around 12% of the sample. This sequence was found in a human donor in good health (CMV status not recorded). Some clones in this sample may be carry-over from other donors' samples. The sequencing used cultured CD8+ T cells from PBMCs, collected from culture after CMV antigen stimulation. The rearranged segments are TRBV20-1 and TRBJ1-5; a tentative D match to TRBD1 spans 5 bases. The bases are TGCAGTGCTAGTGGGGCATTAAGCAATCAGCCCCAGCATTTT. Translated, it gives CSASGALSNQPQHF.